This T cell receptor beta chain was identified in a study of blood T cell repertoires in COVID-19. Study context: Some COVID-19 samples were acute and others convalescent; all came from the United States, Italy and Spain. Sources were T cells, B-cell-depleted T cells, or PBMCs; the material itself was cDNA or gDNA.

Repertoires were generated with immunoSEQ multiplex PCR, while TCRdb's copy carries only in-frame clones and drops some. The data contain roughly 150,000 clones, around 80% of them singletons. Germline V lookup: CDR1 SGDLS, CDR2 YYNGEE. Germline trimming cut 0 bases from V and 4 bases from J; bases unmatched to any gene: 6. The length of the CDR3 is 16 residues. The sequence was obtained from a human donor with acute or convalescent COVID-19. The donor label of this sample is uncertain. Specimen: peripheral blood. The genes are TRBV9 and TRBJ2-3; 9 bases are shared with TRBD2. The CDR3 nucleotides are TGTGCCAGCAGCGTAGGAGGCGGGGGGGCCCCAGATACGCAGTATTTT. It translates to CASSVGGGGAPDTQYF. Full variable domain (rest looked up from reference TRBV9 and TRBJ2-3): DSGVTQTPKHLITATGQRVTLRCSPRSGDLSVYWYQQSLDQGLQFLIQYYNGEERAKGNILERFSAQQFPDLHSELNLSSLELGDSALYFCASSVGGGGAPDTQYFGPGTRLTVL.